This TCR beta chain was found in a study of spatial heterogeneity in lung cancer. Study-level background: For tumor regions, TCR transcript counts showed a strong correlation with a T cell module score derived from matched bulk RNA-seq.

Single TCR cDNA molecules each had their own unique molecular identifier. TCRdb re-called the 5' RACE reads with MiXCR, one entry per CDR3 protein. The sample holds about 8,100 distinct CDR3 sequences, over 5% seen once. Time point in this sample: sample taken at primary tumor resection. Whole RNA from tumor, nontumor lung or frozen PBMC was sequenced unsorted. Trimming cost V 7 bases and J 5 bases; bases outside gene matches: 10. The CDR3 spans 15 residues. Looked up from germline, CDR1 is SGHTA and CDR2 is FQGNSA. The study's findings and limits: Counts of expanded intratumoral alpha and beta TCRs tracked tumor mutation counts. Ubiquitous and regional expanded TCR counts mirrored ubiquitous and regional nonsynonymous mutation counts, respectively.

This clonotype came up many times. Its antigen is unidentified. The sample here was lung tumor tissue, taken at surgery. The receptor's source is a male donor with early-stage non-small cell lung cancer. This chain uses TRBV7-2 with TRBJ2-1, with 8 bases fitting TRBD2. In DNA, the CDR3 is TGTGCCAGCAATTTCGCGGGAGGATGGAACAATGAGCAGTTCTTC. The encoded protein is CASNFAGGWNNEQFF. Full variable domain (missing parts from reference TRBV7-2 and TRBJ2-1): GAGVSQSPSNKVTEKGKDVELRCDPISGHTALYWYRQSLGQGLEFLIYFQGNSAPDKSGLPSDRFSAERTGGSVSTLTIQRTQQEDSAVYLCASNFAGGWNNEQFFGPGTRLTVL.